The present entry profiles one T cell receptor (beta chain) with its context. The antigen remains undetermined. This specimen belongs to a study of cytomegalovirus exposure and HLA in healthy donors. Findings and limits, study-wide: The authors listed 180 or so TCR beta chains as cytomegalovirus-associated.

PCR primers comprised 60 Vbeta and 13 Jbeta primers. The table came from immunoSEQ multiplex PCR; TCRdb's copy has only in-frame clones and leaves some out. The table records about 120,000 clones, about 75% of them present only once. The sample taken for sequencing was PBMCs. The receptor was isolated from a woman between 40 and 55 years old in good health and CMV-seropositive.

Here the CDR3 reads CASSLAGLQPQHF. CDR3 DNA sequence: TGCGCCAGCAGCTTGGCCGGACTTCAGCCCCAGCATTTT. This chain connects TRBV5-1 to TRBJ1-5; no firm D call. Trimming left V 0 bases short and J 6 bases short, with 7 bases between. The CDR3 runs 13 residues. Germline V gene sequence: CDR1 SGHRS, CDR2 YFSETQ.